The 7 T cell receptor beta chains below come from one sample, sequenced in a study of early T cells in non-severe SARS-CoV-2 infection. TCRdb ran MiXCR on the 5' RACE reads and lists one entry per CDR3 protein. The profile shows about 64,000 distinct CDR3 sequences, around 20% of them singletons. This specimen consisted of whole blood, obtained at baseline. All receptors come from an adult who was a healthcare worker with PCR-confirmed SARS-CoV-2 infection or an uninfected control (not recorded which).

This clonotype was picked up a small number of times. The V call is TRBV6-1, the J call TRBJ2-5, with D hard to call. The CDR3 contains 14 residues. Germline V gives CDR1 MNHNS, CDR2 SASEGT. Trimming took off 4 bases at V and 4 bases at J, with 13 bases between the two ends. The CDR3 DNA follows: TGTGCCAGCAGTGTAAAGGGCATTCGAGAGACCCAGTACTTC. Translation gives CASSVKGIRETQYF.

This clonotype was observed a few times. V usage is TRBV27 and J usage is TRBJ2-7; D ambiguous. The V and J ends lost 2 bases and 5 bases respectively, with 10 bases between them. Germline CDR1 MNHEY, CDR2 SMNVEV (reference sequence). The CDR3 contains 13 residues. The CDR3 here is CASSLGPVDEQYF. Here the CDR3 DNA reads TGTGCCAGCAGTTTAGGGCCAGTCGACGAGCAGTACTTC.

This clonotype was recorded at least ten times. The chain recombines TRBV7-2 with TRBJ2-5, with a tentative D call TRBD2 (6 bases). The germline V gene encodes CDR1 SGHTA and CDR2 FQGNSA. The CDR3 extends over 13 amino acids. The V and J ends lost 5 bases and 3 bases respectively, with 10 bases between them. The CDR3 nucleotides are TGTGCCAGCAGCCCCAGACTAGAAGAGACCCAGTACTTC. Translated: CASSPRLEETQYF.

The sample holds a few counts of this clonotype. This chain connects TRBV7-9 to TRBJ2-3; either TRBD1 or TRBD2 may fit D (5 bases each). The CDR3 has 14 amino acids. V was cut by 5 bases and J by 6 bases, with 15 bases left in between. CDR1 is SEHNR, CDR2 FQNEAQ, per germline (reference sequence). The CDR3 sequence is CASSNLLGDDTQYF. The CDR3 region has the DNA TGTGCCAGCAGCAACCTATTGGGGGACGATACGCAGTATTTT.

Ten or more counts support this clonotype. The chain carries TRBV2 and TRBJ2-3; the D gene could be TRBD1 or TRBD2 (5 bases each). V lost 6 bases to trimming and J lost 9 bases, with 16 bases between them. In germline, CDR1 is SNHLY, CDR2 FYNNEI. This CDR3 is 13 amino acids long. CDR3 nucleotides: TGTGCCAGCAGAACGGGGACGGGGCGCACGCAGTATTTT. This codes for CASRTGTGRTQYF.

The chain combines TRBV15 with TRBJ2-1; weak D call: TRBD1 (5 bases). This CDR3 is 15 amino acids long. The V end lost 0 bases, the J end lost 7 bases, and 13 bases lay between the germline ends. The germline CDR1 and CDR2 sequences are LNHNV and YYDKDF (reference sequence). This chain's CDR3 is CATSREGDPLNEQFF. In DNA form, the CDR3 reads TGTGCCACCAGCAGAGAAGGGGATCCTTTAAATGAGCAGTTCTTC.

This clonotype was counted between two and nine times. DNA of the CDR3: TGTGCCAGCAGCGTAACGATGTCGCAAGAGACCCAGTACTTC. Translation gives CASSVTMSQETQYF. The chain links TRBV9 to TRBJ2-5, with no clear D. Germline V gene lookup returns CDR1 SGDLS and CDR2 YYNGEE. This CDR3 is 14 amino acids long. V shed 1 base and J shed 2 bases, with 9 bases lying between them.